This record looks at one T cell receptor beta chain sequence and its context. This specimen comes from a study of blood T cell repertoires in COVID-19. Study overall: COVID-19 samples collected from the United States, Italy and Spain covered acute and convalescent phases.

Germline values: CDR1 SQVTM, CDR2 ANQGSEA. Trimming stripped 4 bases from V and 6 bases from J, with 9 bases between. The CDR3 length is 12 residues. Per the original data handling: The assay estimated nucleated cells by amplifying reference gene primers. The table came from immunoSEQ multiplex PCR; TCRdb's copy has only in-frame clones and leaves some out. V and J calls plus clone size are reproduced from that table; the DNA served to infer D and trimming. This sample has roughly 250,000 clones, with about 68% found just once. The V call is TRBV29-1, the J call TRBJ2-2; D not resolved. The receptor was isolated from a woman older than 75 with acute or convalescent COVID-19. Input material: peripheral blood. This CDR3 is CSVGRWAGELFF. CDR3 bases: TGCAGCGTTGGGCGGTGGGCCGGGGAGCTGTTTTTT.